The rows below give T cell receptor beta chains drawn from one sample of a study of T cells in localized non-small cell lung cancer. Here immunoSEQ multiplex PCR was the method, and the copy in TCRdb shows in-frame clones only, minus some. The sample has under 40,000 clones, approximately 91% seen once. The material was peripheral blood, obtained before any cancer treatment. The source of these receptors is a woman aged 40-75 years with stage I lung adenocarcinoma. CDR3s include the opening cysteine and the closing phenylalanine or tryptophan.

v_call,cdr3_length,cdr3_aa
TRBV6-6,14,CASSYGQSYNEQFF
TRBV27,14,CASSHRGGSYEQYF
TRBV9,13,CASSVVVGQTQYF
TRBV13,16,CASSLGVSYKIYEQYF
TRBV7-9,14,CASSSLGTGTEAFF
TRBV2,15,CASREQGVLNSPLHF
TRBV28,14,CASTTRGQGAGYTF
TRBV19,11,CASSRGREAFF
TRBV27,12,CASSLLGDTQYF
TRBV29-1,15,CSVSRGETGSYEQYF
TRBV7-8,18,CASRLGLAGGTNTGELFF
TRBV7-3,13,CASSPPTDNEQYF
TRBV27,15,CASSLGGGFNSPLHF
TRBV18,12,CASSPESDTQYF
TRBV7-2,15,CASSDAGGHQETQYF
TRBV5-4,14,CASSVSGTVEKLFF
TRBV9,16,CASSPPAGAGADTQYF
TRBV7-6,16,CASSLLQGREDSPLHF
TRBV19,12,CASTENTGELFF
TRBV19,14,CARAWDRRNEKLFF
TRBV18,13,CASSSRQAEKLFF
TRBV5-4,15,CASSRGAGGLAEAFF
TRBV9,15,CASSDTAGLYNEQFF
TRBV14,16,CASSQVGLPEADTQYF
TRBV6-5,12,CASRKGYNEQYF
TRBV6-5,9,CASGETQYF
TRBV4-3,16,CASSQDHSGLGGKLFF
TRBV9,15,CASSVEGGSYNEQFF
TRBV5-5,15,CASSSGQGVPDTQYF
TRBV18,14,CASSPQSINSPLHF
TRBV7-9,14,CASSARQGGGELFF
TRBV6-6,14,CASRRDTYYNEQFF
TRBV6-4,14,CASSDSADSNEQFF